This T cell receptor beta chain derives from a study of long-term antiretroviral therapy in people with HIV. General study findings and limits: Post-treatment diversity went higher with ART but stayed below transplant donor controls. Among HIV repertoires, CDR3 length ranges were narrower than those of controls. Those clones which expanded before ART made up the dominant part of the repertoire at all time points. Unavailable data included ART adherence, viral resistance and therapy changes (switches in treatment).

Assay version v3.0 of immunoSEQ was used, and it was run at survey level. TCRdb keeps only in-frame clones here, not all; method: immunoSEQ multiplex PCR. The sample contains about 28,000 clones, 70% to 90% of which appear only once. Remarks on this clone: Antigen unknown.

Per the germline V gene, CDR1 is SGHRS and CDR2 is YFSETQ. The CDR3 totals 16 residues. The V end was cut by 3 bases, the J end by 0 bases, with 13 bases between. The sample in question was unsorted PBMCs, obtained 0.8 years before starting antiretroviral therapy. The chain joins TRBV5-1 to TRBJ2-1; D is uncertain. This receptor was obtained from a man aged 18 to 29 with HIV. In DNA, the CDR3 is TGCGCCAGCAGCTCGACTGTAGCCAGCTCCTACAATGAGCAGTTCTTC. It translates to CASSSTVASSYNEQFF.